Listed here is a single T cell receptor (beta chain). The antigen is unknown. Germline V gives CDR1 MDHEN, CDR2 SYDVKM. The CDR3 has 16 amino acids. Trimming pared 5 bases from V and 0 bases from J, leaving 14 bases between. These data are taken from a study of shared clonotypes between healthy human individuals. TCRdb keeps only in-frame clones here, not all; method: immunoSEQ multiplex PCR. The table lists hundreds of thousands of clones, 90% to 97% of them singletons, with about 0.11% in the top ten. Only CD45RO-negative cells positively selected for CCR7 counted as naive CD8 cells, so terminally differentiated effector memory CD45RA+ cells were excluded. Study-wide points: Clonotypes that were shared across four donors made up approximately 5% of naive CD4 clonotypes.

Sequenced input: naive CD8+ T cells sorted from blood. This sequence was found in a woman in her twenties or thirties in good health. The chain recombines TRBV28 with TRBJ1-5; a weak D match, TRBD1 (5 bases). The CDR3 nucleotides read TGTGCCAGCAGTCCCTTTCGGGGGTTTAGCAATCAGCCCCAGCATTTT. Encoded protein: CASSPFRGFSNQPQHF.